The present T cell receptor (beta chain) was sequenced within a study of blood T cell repertoires in COVID-19. Deletions cut 0 bases from V and 4 bases from J, with 13 bases between. The CDR3 extends over 15 amino acids. Germline CDR1 reads SGHDT; CDR2 reads YYEEEE. TCRdb's copy holds only in-frame clones and misses some; the assay was immunoSEQ multiplex PCR. This table has about 30,000 clones, just over 85% appearing once. Source material: peripheral blood. This chain uses TRBV5-6 with TRBJ1-2, with D perhaps TRBD1 (6 bases). The TCR was taken from a human donor in a cohort sampled during active COVID-19. This CDR3 reads CASSLVTGWLYGYTF. As DNA, the CDR3 is TGTGCCAGCAGCTTGGTGACAGGTTGGCTCTATGGCTACACCTTC. Supplemented by reference TRBV5-6 and TRBJ1-2, the full variable domain reads DAGVTQSPTHLIKTRGQQVTLRCSPKSGHDTVSWYQQALGQGPQFIFQYYEEEERQRGNFPDRFSGHQFPNYSSELNVNALLLGDSALYLCASSLVTGWLYGYTFGSGTRLTVV.